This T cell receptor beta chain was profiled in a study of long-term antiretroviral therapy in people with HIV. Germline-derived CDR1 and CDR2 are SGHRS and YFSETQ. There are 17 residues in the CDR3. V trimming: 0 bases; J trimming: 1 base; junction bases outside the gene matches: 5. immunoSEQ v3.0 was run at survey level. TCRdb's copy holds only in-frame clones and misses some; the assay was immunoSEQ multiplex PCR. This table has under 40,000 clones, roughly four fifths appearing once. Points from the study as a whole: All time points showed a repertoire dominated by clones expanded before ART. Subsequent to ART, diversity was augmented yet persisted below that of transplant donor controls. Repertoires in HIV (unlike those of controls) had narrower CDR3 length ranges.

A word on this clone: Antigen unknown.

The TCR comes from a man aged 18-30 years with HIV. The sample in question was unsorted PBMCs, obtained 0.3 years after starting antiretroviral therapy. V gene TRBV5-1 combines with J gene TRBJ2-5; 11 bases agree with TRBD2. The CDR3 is CASSLAASGRPQETQYF. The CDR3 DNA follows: TGCGCCAGCAGCTTGGCCGCTAGCGGGAGGCCCCAAGAGACCCAGTACTTC. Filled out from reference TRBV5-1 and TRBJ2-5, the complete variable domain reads KAGVTQTPRYLIKTRGQQVTLSCSPISGHRSVSWYQQTPGQGLQFLFEYFSETQRNKGNFPGRFSGRQFSNSRSEMNVSTLELGDSALYLCASSLAASGRPQETQYFGPGTRLLVL.